A single sample is the source of the 5 T cell receptor beta chains below, sequenced in a study of T cell therapy after organ transplantation. These receptors are not linked to any known antigen. Sequenced by immunoSEQ multiplex PCR; TCRdb stores in-frame clones only, minus some. The data show about 18,000 clones, with 65% to 90% seen just once and roughly 31% held by the top ten. Stated time point: 20-29 weeks after completion of therapy. The sequences come from CD8+ T cells from blood, collected after autologous CMV-specific T cell therapy. Source of these receptors: a human patient who had received a solid organ transplant and had CMV disease. Part of the T cell pool may stem from the graft donor.

The genes are TRBV11-2 and TRBJ1-1, with D unclear. The ends were cut back, 5 bases at V and 0 bases at J, with 16 bases in the middle. The germline gives CDR1 SGHAT, CDR2 FQNNGV. This CDR3 comprises 16 residues. The chain's CDR3 is CASSPHLDFLNTEAFF. The DNA for the CDR3 is TGTGCCAGCAGCCCACACTTGGACTTCTTGAACACTGAAGCTTTCTTT.

CDR3 nucleotides: TGTGCCTGGAGTGTATTGAAACGGGATTCACCCCTCCACTTT. Residues: CAWSVLKRDSPLHF. The chain carries TRBV30 and TRBJ1-6; D is unresolved. The CDR3 totals 14 residues. Germline loops: CDR1 GTSNPN, CDR2 SVGIG (reference sequence). Trimming removed 0 bases at V and 8 bases at J, with 11 bases between.

The chain links TRBV10-2 to TRBJ2-1; D not certain. V was shortened by 1 base and J by 5 bases, with 6 bases between the two germline ends. In germline, CDR1 is WSHSY, CDR2 SAAADI. This CDR3 has 13 amino acids. CDR3 sequence reads: CASSEWLHNEQFF. The CDR3, as DNA: TGCGCCAGCAGTGAGTGGCTCCACAATGAGCAGTTCTTC.

V gene TRBV14 combines with J gene TRBJ1-1; TRBD1 matches 8 bases. This CDR3 contains 14 residues. The germline CDR1 and CDR2 sequences are SGHDN and FVKESK. The ends lost 6 bases at V and 0 bases at J; junction bases unmatched: 3. In DNA form, the CDR3 reads TGTGCCAGCAGACGACAGGGGATGAACACTGAAGCTTTCTTT. Amino acid sequence: CASRRQGMNTEAFF.

This chain connects TRBV19 to TRBJ1-1; possible D gene TRBD1, 5 bases. V lost 9 bases, J lost 0 bases, and 20 bases lay in between. The germline V gene encodes CDR1 LNHDA and CDR2 SQIVND (reference sequence). This CDR3 is built from 16 residues. The DNA for the CDR3 is TGTGCCAGCCTGCCCTCAGGGAATGGCATGAACACTGAAGCTTTCTTT. Amino acid sequence: CASLPSGNGMNTEAFF.